Each of the 18 T cell receptor beta chains below was sequenced from the same sample in a study of molecular identifiers for immune sequencing clone quantification (dated by TCRdb to the late 2010s). Libraries were constructed by PCR. TCRdb shows the sequencer as NextSeq 500. TCRdb reanalyzed the raw reads on its own, using fastp at Q25 for trimming and MiXCR for clone calling, and kept in-frame beta chains. Records with the same CDR3 protein are collapsed into one entry carrying the most frequent genes and DNA. Here the sample has about 500,000 distinct CDR3 sequences; roughly 24% occur a single time. About 0.75% of the sample rests with the top ten. The specimen was naive CD8+ T cells from blood, with Jurkat cell RNA spiked in. The meaning of the sample's cell subset or site label: FACS-sorted CD8+CD4-CCR7+CD45RA+ naive T cells. These receptors were obtained from a human donor in good health. Some libraries in this study had Jurkat cell RNA spiked in.

A single count supports this clonotype. One end of the junction does not line up with germline, which may come from a read error. The chain joins TRBV27 to TRBJ2-2; 10 nucleotides agree with TRBD1. CDR1 is MNHEY and CDR2 is SMNVEV in the germline V gene (reference sequence). CDR3 length: 14 amino acids. Here the CDR3 reads CATRQGANTGVLFF. The CDR3 DNA sequence: TGTGCCACCCGACAGGGGGCTAACACCGGGGTGCTGTTTTTT.

V usage is TRBV6-2 or TRBV6-3 and J usage is TRBJ2-5; D tentatively reads TRBD1 or TRBD2 (5 bases each). V dropped 5 bases and J dropped 2 bases, with 15 bases sitting between them. The CDR3 runs to 15 residues. Germline V CDR1 and CDR2: MNHEY, SVGEGT. The CDR3 bases are TGTGCCAGCAGTCGGCAGACTTGGGGGCAAGAGACCCAGTACTTC. Protein: CASSRQTWGQETQYF.

This clonotype was observed at least ten times. This chain connects TRBV20-1 to TRBJ2-7; 7 bases fit TRBD1. After removal of 0 bases from V and 5 bases from J, the junction contained 7 bases not matched to a gene. The CDR3 loop spans 14 amino acids. Germline CDR1 is DFQATT and CDR2 is SNEGSKA (reference sequence). CDR3 loop: CSARDPDRVNEQYF. DNA of the CDR3: TGCAGTGCTAGAGACCCCGACAGGGTAAACGAGCAGTACTTC.

The chain links TRBV11-2 to TRBJ2-2; D is unclear. This CDR3 has 14 residues. V shed 8 bases and J shed 0 bases, with 10 bases lying between them. Germline V gene sequence: CDR1 SGHAT, CDR2 FQNNGV. The CDR3, as DNA: TGTGCCAGCTCGGCCAGGTCGAACACCGGGGAGCTGTTTTTT. Encoded protein: CASSARSNTGELFF.

This clonotype has at least ten counts. V and J are TRBV9 and TRBJ2-7, with D perhaps TRBD1 (6 bases). Germline V CDR1 and CDR2: SGDLS, YYNGEE. The CDR3 covers 15 residues. V dropped 4 bases and J dropped 0 bases, with 14 bases sitting between them. CDR3 DNA sequence: TGTGCCAGCAGCCCCCGACAGGAACCCTCCTACGAGCAGTACTTC. Residues: CASSPRQEPSYEQYF.

This chain joins TRBV6-1 and TRBJ2-5; D may be TRBD2 (6 bases). CDR1 and CDR2 (germline): MNHNS, SASEGT. CDR3 length: 13 residues. V gave up 6 bases and J gave up 2 bases, with 10 bases separating them. CDR3 region: CASRKDYQETQYF. The CDR3 region has the DNA TGTGCCAGCAGGAAGGACTATCAAGAGACCCAGTACTTC.

This clonotype was seen a handful of times. The chain has TRBV11-2 and TRBJ1-2; no clear D. The ends were cut back, 2 bases at V and 4 bases at J, with 17 bases in the middle. The CDR3 has 16 residues. Germline loops: CDR1 SGHAT, CDR2 FQNNGV. CDR3 DNA: TGTGCCAGCAGCTTACGTAGAGGACTGGACGTCTATGGCTACACCTTC. Its translation: CASSLRRGLDVYGYTF.

This clonotype was counted many times. The V call is TRBV7-2, the J call TRBJ2-3; 10 bases are shared with TRBD2. The V and J ends lost 0 bases and 2 bases, in that order; junction bases with no gene match: 2. This CDR3 comprises 16 residues. Looked up from germline, CDR1 is SGHTA and CDR2 is FQGNSA. The CDR3 nucleotides are TGTGCCAGCAGCTTAGCCCTAGCGGGGGTCACAGATACGCAGTATTTT. Amino acids: CASSLALAGVTDTQYF.

This clonotype was seen only a few times. The chain employs TRBV7-8 and TRBJ2-1, with a tentative D call TRBD1 (6 bases). The CDR3 runs 16 residues. Germline V gene lookup returns CDR1 SGHVS and CDR2 FQNEAQ. Trimming took 1 base from V and 0 from J, leaving 10 bases between them. CDR3 loop: CASSLVSRGSYNEQFF. In DNA, the CDR3 is TGTGCCAGCAGCTTAGTTAGCAGGGGCTCCTACAATGAGCAGTTCTTC.

The V call is TRBV4-3, the J call TRBJ2-7; unclear D gene. The germline V gene has CDR1 LGHNA and CDR2 YSLEER. The CDR3 is made up of 13 amino acids. V lost 1 base and J lost 6, with 10 bases in between. CDR3 coding DNA: TGCGCCAGCAGCCAAGTAAGGGCGGCCGAGCAGTACTTC. It translates to CASSQVRAAEQYF.

This clonotype appeared a few times. V gene TRBV7-6 combines with J gene TRBJ1-6; D unresolved. The V end lost 1 base, the J end lost 10 bases, and 17 bases lay between the germline ends. Germline V gene sequence: CDR1 SGHVS, CDR2 FNYEAQ. This CDR3 comprises 16 residues. The CDR3 spells CASSLDGYADGSPLHF. CDR3 DNA: TGTGCCAGCAGCTTAGACGGATACGCCGATGGATCACCCCTCCACTTT.

On this clonotype itself: A much larger clone sits a single nucleotide away, making a read error possible. The chain employs TRBV3-1 and TRBJ2-7; 7 nucleotides align to TRBD1. Germline values: CDR1 LGHDT, CDR2 YNNKEL (reference sequence). The length of the CDR3 is 15 residues. The DNA of the CDR3 is TGTGCCAGCAGCGCCCGGGACAGCCCCAGGTACGAGCAGCACTTC. Protein product: CASSARDSPRYEQHF.

In this sample, this clonotype turned up a few times. The V gene is TRBV20-1, the J gene TRBJ1-4; D may be TRBD1 (5 bases). This CDR3 has 14 amino acids. V was shortened by 0 bases and J by 2 bases, with 7 bases between the two germline ends. Germline CDR1 reads DFQATT; CDR2 reads SNEGSKA (reference sequence). Written as DNA, the CDR3 is TGCAGTGCTAGAGAGTGGGGGACTAATGAAAAACTGTTTTTT. This translates into CSAREWGTNEKLFF.

This clonotype has more than one count but fewer than ten. V usage is TRBV19 and J usage is TRBJ2-2, with D perhaps TRBD1 or TRBD2 (5 bases each). Per the germline V gene, CDR1 is LNHDA and CDR2 is SQIVND (reference sequence). Trimming stripped 6 bases from V and 3 bases from J, with 14 bases between. The CDR3 is 15 amino acids. In nucleotides, the CDR3 is TGTGCCAGTAGAGGGCTGGTGGGGGACACCGGGGAGCTGTTTTTT. This gives the protein CASRGLVGDTGELFF.

V and J are TRBV7-6 and TRBJ2-7; 10 nucleotides line up with TRBD1. Per germline, CDR1 SGHVS and CDR2 FNYEAQ. The CDR3 is 13 amino acids. With 5 bases clipped from V and 5 bases from J, the junction kept 3 bases outside the gene matches. The CDR3 sequence is CASSRDRGDEQYF. The CDR3 region has the DNA TGTGCCAGCAGCCGGGACAGGGGCGACGAGCAGTACTTC. The full variable domain, its missing parts supplied by reference TRBV7-6 and TRBJ2-7, is GAGVSQSPRYKVTKRGQDVALRCDPISGHVSLYWYRQALGQGPEFLTYFNYEAQQDKSGLPNDRFSAERPEGSISTLTIQRTEQRDSAMYRCASSRDRGDEQYFGPGTRLTVT.

Only a few counts were recorded for this clonotype. The CDR3 reads CASSVDSGQTYEQYF. CDR3 coding DNA: TGTGCCAGCAGCGTAGACTCGGGACAGACTTACGAGCAGTACTTC. V usage is TRBV9 and J usage is TRBJ2-7, with TRBD1 identical over 7 bases. The CDR3 covers 15 residues. Looked up from germline, CDR1 is SGDLS and CDR2 is YYNGEE. V lost 0 bases, J lost 4 bases, and 7 bases stayed unmatched. The entire variable domain, with the rest obtained from reference TRBV9 and TRBJ2-7, is as follows: DSGVTQTPKHLITATGQRVTLRCSPRSGDLSVYWYQQSLDQGLQFLIQYYNGEERAKGNILERFSAQQFPDLHSELNLSSLELGDSALYFCASSVDSGQTYEQYFGPGTRLTVT.

This chain joins TRBV9 and TRBJ1-1, with D hard to call. CDR1 and CDR2 from the germline V gene are SGDLS and YYNGEE. The ends were cut back, 3 bases at V and 0 bases at J, with 12 bases in the middle. This CDR3 contains 15 residues. In DNA form, the CDR3 reads TGTGCCAGCAGCGGAGGGCCAAAATTGAACACTGAAGCTTTCTTT. Protein: CASSGGPKLNTEAFF.

J is TRBJ2-7 and V is TRBV14; a possible D gene is TRBD2 (5 bases). V lost 6 bases and J lost 2, with 23 bases in between. Germline values: CDR1 SGHDN, CDR2 FVKESK. This CDR3 has 17 residues. CDR3: CASSSDYRLSGTYEQYF. The CDR3 DNA reads TGTGCCAGCAGTTCTGACTACCGGTTGAGCGGCACCTACGAGCAGTACTTC.